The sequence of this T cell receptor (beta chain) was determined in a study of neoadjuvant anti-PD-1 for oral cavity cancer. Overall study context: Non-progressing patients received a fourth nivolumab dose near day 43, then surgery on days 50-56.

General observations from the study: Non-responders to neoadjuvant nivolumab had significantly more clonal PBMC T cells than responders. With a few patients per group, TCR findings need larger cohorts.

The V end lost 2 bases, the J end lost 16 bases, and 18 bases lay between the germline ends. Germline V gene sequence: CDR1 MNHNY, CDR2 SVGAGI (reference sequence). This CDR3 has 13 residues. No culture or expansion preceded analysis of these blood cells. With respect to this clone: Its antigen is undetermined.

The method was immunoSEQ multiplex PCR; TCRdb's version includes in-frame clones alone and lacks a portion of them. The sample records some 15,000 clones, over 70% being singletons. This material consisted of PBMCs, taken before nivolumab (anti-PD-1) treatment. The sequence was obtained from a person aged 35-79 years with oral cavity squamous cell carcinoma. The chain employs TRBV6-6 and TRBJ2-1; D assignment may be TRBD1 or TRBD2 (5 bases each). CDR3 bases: TGTGCCAGCAGTTACCCGGGGACCGAACATTGTTTCTTC. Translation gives CASSYPGTEHCFF.